This entry lists 20 T cell receptor beta chains sequenced from one sample in a study of preoperative IRX-2 immunotherapy in early breast cancer (dated by TCRdb to between 2018 and 2021). The library came from the immunoSEQ multiplex PCR assay. TCRdb re-hosts the immuneACCESS table, in-frame sequences only. Its copies lack some clones; in the studies checked, an unresolved V gene accounts for under half of them, and the cause for the rest is not known. This sample is represented by about 26,000 clones; around 90% of them were singletons. The ten largest clones take up 9.5% to 10% of the sample. The treatment or condition label, read with the paper, signifies: preoperative locoregional IRX-2 cytokine immunotherapy. Sampling was performed from a patient treated with IRX-2 immunotherapy. These receptors all come from a human donor with breast cancer.

J is TRBJ2-7 and V is TRBV5-1; tentative D call: TRBD1 (7 bases). The CDR3 covers 13 residues. CDR1 and CDR2 from the germline V gene are SGHRS and YFSETQ. V was trimmed by 7 bases and J by 2 bases, leaving 13 bases between them. The CDR3 protein is CASGQGGPYEQYF. In DNA, the CDR3 is TGCGCCAGCGGGCAGGGGGGACCCTACGAGCAGTACTTC.

The rearrangement joins TRBV7-9 to TRBJ2-2; 7 bases align to TRBD1. The CDR3 is 14 amino acids. J lost 6 bases, V lost 5 bases, and 6 bases had no gene match. Germline loops: CDR1 SEHNR, CDR2 FQNEAQ (reference sequence). The CDR3 DNA sequence: TGTGCCAGCAGCCCGAGACAGGGATCCGGGGAGCTGTTTTTT. The encoded protein is CASSPRQGSGELFF.

The rearrangement links TRBV7-6 to TRBJ2-3; D is uncertain. From germline, CDR1 is SGHVS and CDR2 FNYEAQ. V was shortened by 2 bases and J by 5 bases, with 8 bases between the two germline ends. The CDR3 has 13 amino acids. In nucleotides, the CDR3 is TGTGCCAGCAGCTTAAGACTGAGAGATACGCAGTATTTT. Encoded protein: CASSLRLRDTQYF.

This chain connects TRBV6-1 to TRBJ2-1, with 7 nucleotides matching TRBD2. J was trimmed by 6 bases and V by 6 bases; bases with no gene match: 5. The CDR3 length is 13 residues. Germline V lookup: CDR1 MNHNS, CDR2 SASEGT. In nucleotides, the CDR3 is TGTGCCAGCAGAGTAGCGGGTGGCAATGAGCAGTTCTTC. Amino acid sequence: CASRVAGGNEQFF.

The chain carries TRBV5-6 and TRBJ2-1, with 10 positions matching TRBD1. The CDR3 is 14 residues long. V was clipped by 5 bases and J by 3 bases; unmatched bases: 2. Germline CDR1 and CDR2: SGHDT and YYEEEE. The CDR3 protein is CASRRTGGYNEQFF. The DNA of the CDR3 is TGTGCCAGCAGACGGACAGGGGGCTACAATGAGCAGTTCTTC.

V is TRBV5-4 and J is TRBJ1-2, with D unresolved. The ends were cut back, 0 bases at V and 8 bases at J, with 8 bases in the middle. Per the germline V gene, CDR1 is SGHNT and CDR2 is YYREEE (reference sequence). The CDR3 consists of 12 residues. CDR3 protein: CASSLAAGGYTF. The CDR3 DNA reads as TGTGCCAGCAGCTTGGCAGCAGGCGGCTACACCTTC.

The CDR3 here is CASSRTGVTGELFF. The CDR3 nucleotides are TGTGCCAGCAGTCGGACAGGGGTTACCGGGGAGCTGTTTTTT. This rearrangement joins TRBV6-5 to TRBJ2-2, with 9 bases lining up with TRBD1. The CDR3 extends over 14 amino acids. Germline CDR1 MNHEY, CDR2 SVGAGI. J was trimmed by 5 bases and V by 5 bases; bases with no gene match: 3.

DNA of the CDR3: TGTGCCAGCAGTGTTAAGGACAGGGGCTCCTATAATTCACCCCTCCACTTT. It is translated as CASSVKDRGSYNSPLHF. The V gene is TRBV2, the J gene TRBJ1-6; 9 bases map to TRBD1. Germline V lookup: CDR1 SNHLY, CDR2 FYNNEI. There are 17 residues in the CDR3. With V trimmed by 4 bases and J by 0 bases, 4 bases remained unmatched.

The sample holds one count of this clone. This sequence joins TRBV9 and TRBJ1-2; TRBD1 might be the D (6 bases). This CDR3 comprises 13 residues. Trimming shortened V by 3 bases and J by 4 bases, and 10 bases separated the two germline ends. Germline V gives CDR1 SGDLS, CDR2 YYNGEE. The CDR3 DNA reads TGTGCCAGCAGCGAAGGGGGGTCCTATGGCTACACCTTC. As protein: CASSEGGSYGYTF.

The chain joins TRBV29-1 to TRBJ2-7; 10 bases fit TRBD1. Losses at the gene ends were 4 bases for V and 3 bases for J; bases not matched to a gene: 0. This CDR3 region has 12 residues. Per germline, CDR1 SQVTM and CDR2 ANQGSEA. The chain's CDR3 is CSVGDRGYEQYF. CDR3 sequence (DNA): TGCAGCGTTGGGGACAGGGGCTACGAGCAGTACTTC.

CDR3 region: CASSPGQGRTDTQYF. In DNA, the CDR3 is TGTGCCAGCTCACCGGGACAGGGGCGCACAGATACGCAGTATTTT. This chain uses TRBV18 with TRBJ2-3; 10 nucleotides line up with TRBD1. Germline V gene lookup returns CDR1 KGHSH and CDR2 LQKENI. The CDR3 totals 15 residues. J lost 1 base, V lost 3 bases, and 1 base had no gene match.

The V call is TRBV7-9, the J call TRBJ2-3, with D perhaps TRBD1 (5 bases). V shed 0 bases and J shed 3 bases, with 13 bases lying between them. Germline V gene data show CDR1 as SEHNR and CDR2 as FQNEAQ (reference sequence). This CDR3 has 16 residues. CDR3 region: CASSLARQGGTDTQYF. CDR3 nucleotides: TGTGCCAGCAGCTTAGCGCGGCAGGGCGGTACAGATACGCAGTATTTT.

J is TRBJ2-2 and V is TRBV5-4; D is unresolved. This CDR3 is built from 14 residues. V was pared by 2 bases and J by 1 base, with 6 bases between. Germline V gene sequence: CDR1 SGHNT, CDR2 YYREEE (reference sequence). CDR3 residues: CASSFRQNTGELFF. In DNA, the CDR3 is TGTGCCAGCAGCTTTCGACAGAACACCGGGGAGCTGTTTTTT.

The chain has TRBV7-2 and TRBJ1-5; D remains ambiguous. The length of the CDR3 is 14 residues. With 1 base removed from V and 0 bases from J, the gap between germline ends came to 4 bases. Germline CDR1 SGHTA, CDR2 FQGNSA. CDR3 residues: CASSLGVSNQPQHF. The CDR3 DNA sequence: TGTGCCAGCAGCTTAGGGGTTAGCAATCAGCCCCAGCATTTT.

The chain has TRBV9 and TRBJ1-1, with D perhaps TRBD1 (5 bases). The CDR3 is made up of 15 amino acids. Per the germline V gene, CDR1 is SGDLS and CDR2 is YYNGEE. The germline V and J ends were trimmed by 0 bases and 2 bases, with 11 bases remaining between them. The CDR3 sequence: CASSVAPTDNTEAFF. Here the CDR3 DNA reads TGTGCCAGCAGCGTAGCTCCGACAGATAACACTGAAGCTTTCTTT.

This clone was counted once. DNA of the CDR3: TGTGCCAGCAGTATAGGGGGCGTAAATCAGCCCCAGCATTTT. This translates into CASSIGGVNQPQHF. This rearrangement joins TRBV27 to TRBJ1-5; TRBD1 aligns across 7 bases. The V gene end was trimmed by 5 bases and the J gene end by 4 bases; junction bases not matched to a gene: 5. The CDR3 sequence is 14 residues long. The germline V gene has CDR1 MNHEY and CDR2 SMNVEV (reference sequence).

This chain joins TRBV11-2 and TRBJ1-2, with D maybe TRBD1 (5 bases). The V and J ends lost 3 bases and 10 bases respectively, with 12 bases between them. Germline V lookup: CDR1 SGHAT, CDR2 FQNNGV. This CDR3 is 12 amino acids long. The CDR3 sequence: CASSFEGFDYTF. The CDR3 bases are TGTGCCAGCAGCTTCGAGGGGTTTGACTACACCTTC.

V gene TRBV29-1 combines with J gene TRBJ2-2; 8 bases match TRBD1. CDR3 size: 13 residues. Trimming took 7 bases from V and 0 from J; bases not matched to a gene: 1. Per germline, CDR1 SQVTM and CDR2 ANQGSEA. Here the CDR3 reads CSAGQANTGELFF. The DNA for the CDR3 is TGCAGCGCGGGACAGGCGAACACCGGGGAGCTGTTTTTT.

This clone was recorded a few times. DNA of the CDR3: TGTGCCAGCAGCTTCCGGGGCACTGAAGCTTTCTTT. Translated, it gives CASSFRGTEAFF. The chain joins TRBV11-2 to TRBJ1-1; D is undetermined. CDR3 length equals 12 residues. Germline CDR1 reads SGHAT; CDR2 reads FQNNGV. Trimming shortened V by 3 bases and J by 4 bases, and 6 bases separated the two germline ends.

This chain links TRBV5-1 with TRBJ1-6; no firm D call. The V gene lost 3 bases and the J gene lost 10 bases, with 11 bases spanning the gap. The germline CDR1 and CDR2 sequences are SGHRS and YFSETQ. The CDR3 extends over 13 amino acids. Here the CDR3 DNA reads TGCGCCAGCAGCTCGGATCCGGAGTCACCCCTCCACTTT. Translating gives CASSSDPESPLHF.